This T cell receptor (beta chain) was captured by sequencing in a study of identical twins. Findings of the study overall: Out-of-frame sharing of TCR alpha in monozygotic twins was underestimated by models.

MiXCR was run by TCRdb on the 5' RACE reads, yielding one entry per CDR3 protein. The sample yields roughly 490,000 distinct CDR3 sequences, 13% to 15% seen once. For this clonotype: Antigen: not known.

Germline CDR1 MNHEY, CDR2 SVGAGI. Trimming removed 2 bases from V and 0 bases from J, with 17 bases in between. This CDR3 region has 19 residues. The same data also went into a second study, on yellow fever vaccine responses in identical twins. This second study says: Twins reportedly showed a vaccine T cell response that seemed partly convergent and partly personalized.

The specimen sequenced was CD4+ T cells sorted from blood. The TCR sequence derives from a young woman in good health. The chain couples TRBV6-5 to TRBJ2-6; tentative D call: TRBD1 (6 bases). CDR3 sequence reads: CASSYRVSQGSSGANVLTF. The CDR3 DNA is TGTGCCAGCAGTTACCGTGTCAGTCAGGGGAGCTCTGGGGCCAACGTCCTGACTTTC.